The subject of this entry is one T cell receptor beta chain. The data are from a study of blood T cell repertoires in COVID-19. Turning to the study itself: There were acute and convalescent COVID-19 samples, and they came from the United States, Italy and Spain. Sample material is recorded as cDNA or gDNA derived from T cells, B-cell-depleted T cells, or PBMCs.

With 6 bases clipped from V and 6 bases from J, the junction kept 7 bases outside the gene matches. Germline V CDR1 and CDR2: SNHLY, FYNNEI. The CDR3 totals 13 residues. Per the study methods: The assay estimated nucleated cells by amplifying reference gene primers. Generated by immunoSEQ multiplex PCR, the TCRdb table keeps only in-frame clones and is missing some. The V and J calls and clone size were taken over from that table, and D and trimming were inferred from the DNA. The sample includes approximately 120,000 clones, roughly 83% seen only once; the top ten take about 20%. This chain joins TRBV2 and TRBJ2-7; TRBD1 matches at 8 bases. Sequenced input: peripheral blood. The receptor comes from an older woman with acute or convalescent COVID-19. This CDR3 reads CASRGTGWAEQYF. For the CDR3, the DNA is TGTGCCAGCAGAGGGACAGGCTGGGCCGAGCAGTACTTC.